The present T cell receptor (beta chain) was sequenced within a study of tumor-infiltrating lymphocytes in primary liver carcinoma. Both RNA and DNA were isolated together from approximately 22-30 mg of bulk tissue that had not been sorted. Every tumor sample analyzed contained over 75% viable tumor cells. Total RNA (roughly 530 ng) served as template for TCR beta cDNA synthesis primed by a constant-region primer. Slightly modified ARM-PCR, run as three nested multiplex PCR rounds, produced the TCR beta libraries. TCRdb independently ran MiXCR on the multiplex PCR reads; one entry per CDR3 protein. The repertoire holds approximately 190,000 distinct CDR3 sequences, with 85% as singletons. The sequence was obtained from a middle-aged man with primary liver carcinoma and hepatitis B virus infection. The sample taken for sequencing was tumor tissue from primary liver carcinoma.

CDR3 DNA sequence: TGTGTCGGCAGTTTAGCCGTGGTATATAACAATCAGCCCCAGCATTTT. It is translated as CVGSLAVVYNNQPQHF. The V gene is TRBV12-3 or TRBV12-4, the J gene TRBJ1-5; D is unresolved. The CDR3 length is 16 residues.